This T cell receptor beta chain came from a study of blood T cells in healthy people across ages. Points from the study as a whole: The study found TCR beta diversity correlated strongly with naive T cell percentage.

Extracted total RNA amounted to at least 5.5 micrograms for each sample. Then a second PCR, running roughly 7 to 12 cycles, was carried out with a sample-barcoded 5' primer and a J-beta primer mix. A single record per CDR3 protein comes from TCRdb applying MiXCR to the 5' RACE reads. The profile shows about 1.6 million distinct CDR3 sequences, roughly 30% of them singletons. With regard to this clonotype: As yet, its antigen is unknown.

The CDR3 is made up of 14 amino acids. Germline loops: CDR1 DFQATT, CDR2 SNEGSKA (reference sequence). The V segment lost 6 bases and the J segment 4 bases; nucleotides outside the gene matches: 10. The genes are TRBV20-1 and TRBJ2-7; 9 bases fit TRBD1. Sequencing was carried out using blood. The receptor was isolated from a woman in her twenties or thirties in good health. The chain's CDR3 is CSATDTGGMYEQYF. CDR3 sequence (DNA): TGCAGTGCAACGGACACAGGGGGCATGTACGAGCAGTACTTC.